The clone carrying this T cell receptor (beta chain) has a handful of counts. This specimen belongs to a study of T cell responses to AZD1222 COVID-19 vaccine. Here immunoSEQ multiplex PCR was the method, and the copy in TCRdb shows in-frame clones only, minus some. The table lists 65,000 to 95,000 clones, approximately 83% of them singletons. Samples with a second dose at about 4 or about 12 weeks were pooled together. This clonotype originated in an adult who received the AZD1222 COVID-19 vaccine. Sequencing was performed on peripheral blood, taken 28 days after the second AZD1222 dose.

The CDR3 region is CASSFPTQQGYYGYTF. The CDR3 DNA reads as TGTGCCAGCAGTTTCCCCACACAGCAGGGGTACTATGGCTACACCTTC. The chain combines TRBV28 with TRBJ1-2; perhaps TRBD1 as D (6 bases). The germline V and J ends were trimmed by 3 bases and 3 bases, with 17 bases remaining between them. The CDR3 has 16 residues. In germline, CDR1 is MDHEN, CDR2 SYDVKM.